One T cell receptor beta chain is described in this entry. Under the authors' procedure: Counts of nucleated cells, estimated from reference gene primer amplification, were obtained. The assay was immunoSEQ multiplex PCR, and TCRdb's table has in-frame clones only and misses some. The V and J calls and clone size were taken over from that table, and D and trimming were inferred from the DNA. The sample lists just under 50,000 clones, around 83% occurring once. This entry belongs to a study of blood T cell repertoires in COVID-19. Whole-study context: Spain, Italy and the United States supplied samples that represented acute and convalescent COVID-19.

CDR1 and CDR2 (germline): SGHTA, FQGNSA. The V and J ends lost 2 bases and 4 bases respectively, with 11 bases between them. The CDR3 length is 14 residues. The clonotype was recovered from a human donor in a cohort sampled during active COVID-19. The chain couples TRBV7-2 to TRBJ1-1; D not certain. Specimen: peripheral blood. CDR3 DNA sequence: TGTGCCAGCAGCTTATCTAGAGCTGCCACTGAAGCTTTCTTT. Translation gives CASSLSRAATEAFF.